This section outlines one T cell receptor beta chain sequence together with its context. This receptor's antigen is unknown. Per-base qualities were not stored, and no clone one base away is much larger. The data were taken from a study of OX40 agonist ivuxolimab in advanced cancers. Background on the whole study: Ivuxolimab was an agonistic, fully human IgG2 monoclonal antibody directed against OX40 (CD134), a costimulatory receptor. Intravenous ivuxolimab was administered to patients every 2 weeks at six dose levels: 0.01, 0.1, 0.3, 1.5, 3 and 10 mg/kg. Among the approximately 50 dose-escalation patients, around 20 had hepatocellular carcinoma, 15 or so melanoma, 9 renal cell carcinoma and 9 head and neck cancer. In the dose-escalation cohort, 70% to 85% of patients were male, and the mean age was roughly 60 years with a range of roughly 20 to 80. Prior anti-PD-1, anti-PD-L1 or anti-CTLA-4 therapy was permitted, and checkpoint inhibitors had been received by roughly two fifths of dose-escalation patients. Partial responses were achieved by three dose-escalation patients, of whom one had hepatocellular carcinoma and two had cutaneous melanoma. Peripheral TCRbeta sequencing was intended to test whether TCR sequence diversity was altered and clonal T-cell expansion was caused by ivuxolimab. The paper covers the monotherapy dose-escalation part of the phase I ivuxolimab trial, which included N ≈ 57 patients.

For sequencing of the TCRbeta CDR3 region, genomic DNA was extracted from the sorted cells. The immunoSEQ Assay was used for sequencing of TCRbeta CDR3 regions. The table was pulled from immuneACCESS by TCRdb, which kept in-frame rearrangements only. Such tables lose some clones; where checked, under half of the loss comes from unresolved V genes, and the rest has no known cause. Across this sample there are about 32,000 clones, with 75% to 95% seen only once. In total, the top ten clones hold 4% to 5.5% of the sample. Here is what the overall study found, with its caveats: After ivuxolimab, CD8+ T cells had more expanded clones than CD4+ T cells on average. The antigen specificity of the clonally expanded peripheral T cells was not determined. In the 0.1-3.0 mg/kg groups, partial responders were among the patients with the lowest normalized peripheral clonal expansion, particularly in CD8+ T cells. Clonal expansion of both CD4+ and CD8+ blood T cells was observed from baseline to week 6 at doses 0.1 to 3.0 mg/kg. Low levels of normalized T-cell clonal expansion were also shown by some nonresponding patients.

The trial excluded patients who had a history of autoimmune disease or were on systemic immunosuppression. Peripheral blood for TCR sequencing was collected from all dose cohorts at baseline, on cycle 4 day 1, and on cycle 7 day 1. The samples were drawn from a first-in-human, open-label, multicenter phase I dose-escalation trial of ivuxolimab. The trial enrolled adults with locally advanced or metastatic head and neck squamous cell, hepatocellular, melanoma or renal cell carcinoma. Before TCR sequencing, CD4+ T cells and CD8+ T cells from peripheral blood were sorted into separate populations. The germline V gene sets CDR1 to SGHAT and CDR2 to FQNNGV. Counted from cysteine to phenylalanine, this CDR3 has 15 amino acids. This entry keeps only the CDR3 DNA: 45 bases, framed from base 1. V and J are truncated by 1 base and 6 bases respectively, leaving an intervening sequence of 13 bases.

This material consisted of CD4+ or CD8+ T cells sorted from blood, taken in a trial of the OX40 agonist ivuxolimab. The rearranged chain carries TRBV11-2 and TRBJ2-1; a weak D assignment points to TRBD1 (5 bases agree). The TCR originated in an adult with an advanced solid tumor such as melanoma, head and neck, liver or kidney cancer. At the DNA level, the sequence is TGTGCCAGCAGCTTAGGCAGGGTGGTAGTCAATGAGCAGTTCTTC. This yields the protein CASSLGRVVVNEQFF.